The 30 T cell receptor beta chains in this list originate from one sample, sequenced in a study of T-cell memory formation after mild COVID-19. TCRdb re-analysed the 5' RACE reads in MiXCR, keeping a single row per CDR3 protein. The sample yields about 14,000 distinct CDR3 sequences, around 15% seen once. Sample: PBMCs or a T cell subset sorted from them (not recorded which). The receptor source for this set is a man younger than 30 who had mild COVID-19 (a few samples of this study predate the infection). Cell type and time point are not known.

The V gene is TRBV4-1, the J gene TRBJ2-2; D gene ambiguous. V dropped 0 bases and J dropped 4 bases, with 6 bases sitting between them. The CDR3 has 14 residues. The germline gives CDR1 MGHRA, CDR2 YSYEKL. The CDR3 coding sequence is TGCGCCAGCAGCCAAGATGACCTCACCGGGGAGCTGTTTTTT. This sequence encodes CASSQDDLTGELFF.

CDR3: CASSPRGRGAYEQYF. CDR3 DNA sequence: TGTGCCAGCAGTCCTCGGGGCAGGGGAGCCTACGAGCAGTACTTC. The chain joins TRBV6-6 to TRBJ2-7, with D possibly being TRBD1 (6 bases). V was trimmed by 5 bases and J by 2 bases, leaving 16 bases between them. Germline V gene sequence: CDR1 MNHNY, CDR2 SVGAGI (reference sequence). The CDR3 has 15 residues.

This clonotype was counted at least ten times. The chain is built from TRBV20-1 and TRBJ2-7; D is ambiguous. V was pared by 2 bases and J by 4 bases, with 6 bases between. Per the germline V gene, CDR1 is DFQATT and CDR2 is SNEGSKA (reference sequence). This CDR3 is 11 amino acids long. The CDR3 protein is CSARNVYEQYV. In nucleotides, the CDR3 is TGCAGTGCTAGAAACGTATACGAGCAGTACGTC.

The CDR3 protein is CASSLRQAAEQYF. The CDR3 DNA follows: TGTGCCAGCAGCTTAAGGCAGGCCGCCGAGCAGTACTTC. J is TRBJ2-7 and V is TRBV7-3; no clear D. V lost 1 base to trimming and J lost 6 bases, with 10 bases between them. CDR3 size: 13 residues. Germline-derived CDR1 and CDR2 are SGHTA and FQGTGA. Full variable domain (missing parts from reference TRBV7-3 and TRBJ2-7): GAGVSQTPSNKVTEKGKYVELRCDPISGHTALYWYRQSLGQGPEFLIYFQGTGAADDSGLPNDRFFAVRPEGSVSTLKIQRTERGDSAVYLCASSLRQAAEQYFGPGTRLTVT.

The chain has TRBV6-5 and TRBJ1-1; the D is unclear. Germline V gene sequence: CDR1 MNHEY, CDR2 SVGAGI. V lost 0 bases to trimming and J lost 3 bases, with 23 bases between them. The CDR3 has 19 residues. The CDR3 sequence: CASSYSSIFWEEGYTEAFF. CDR3 DNA: TGTGCCAGCAGTTACTCGAGCATTTTCTGGGAAGAGGGTTACACTGAAGCTTTCTTT.

This clonotype was seen a handful of times. The chain combines TRBV5-4 with TRBJ2-3; possibly TRBD2 for D (7 bases). The CDR3 covers 15 residues. Germline lookup yields CDR1 SGHNT and CDR2 YYREEE (reference sequence). Between the trimmed V and J ends, which lost 5 bases and 2 bases, there was a span of 15 bases. This chain's CDR3 is CASRNPGGPTDTQYF. In DNA, the CDR3 is TGTGCCAGCAGGAACCCGGGGGGCCCCACAGATACGCAGTATTTT.

This clonotype was recorded many times. The rearrangement links TRBV5-1 to TRBJ2-1, with unresolved D. Trimming left V 0 bases short and J 0 bases short, with 7 bases between. The length of the CDR3 is 15 residues. CDR1 is SGHRS and CDR2 is YFSETQ in the germline V gene. CDR3 nucleotides: TGCGCCAGCAGCTTGGACAGAAGCTCCTACAATGAGCAGTTCTTC. It yields the protein CASSLDRSSYNEQFF.

The J gene is TRBJ2-1, the V gene TRBV19; 10 bases map to TRBD2. V shed 1 base, J shed 9 bases, and the junction held 6 bases outside the gene matches. The length of the CDR3 is 15 residues. CDR1 LNHDA and CDR2 SQIVND come from the germline V gene (reference sequence). The CDR3 DNA follows: TGTGCCAGTAGTATAGGGAGCGGGGGGGCCAGTGAGCAGTTCTTC. This gives the protein CASSIGSGGASEQFF.

The rearrangement joins TRBV7-2 to TRBJ2-1, with 10 nucleotides matching TRBD2. V trimming: 3 bases; J trimming: 7 bases; junction bases outside the gene matches: 12. The CDR3 is 17 residues long. Germline CDR1 SGHTA, CDR2 FQGNSA. The CDR3 sequence: CASSFLVAGGRSNEQFF. The CDR3, as DNA: TGTGCCAGCAGCTTTCTTGTAGCGGGGGGCCGCTCAAATGAGCAGTTCTTC.

A few counts support this clonotype. This chain joins TRBV20-1 and TRBJ1-6, with 7 bases matching TRBD1. V lost 5 bases to trimming and J lost 7 bases; unmatched junction nucleotides: 11. CDR3 length: 15 residues. The germline V gene encodes CDR1 DFQATT and CDR2 SNEGSKA (reference sequence). The CDR3 DNA reads TGCAGTGCTCAGGGGGTCGGGGAGGCGAATTCACCCCTCCACTTT. Translation: CSAQGVGEANSPLHF.

This clonotype was recorded at least ten times. The J gene is TRBJ1-5, the V gene TRBV20-1; perhaps TRBD1 as D (6 bases). From germline, CDR1 is DFQATT and CDR2 SNEGSKA (reference sequence). V dropped 5 bases and J dropped 0 bases, with 17 bases sitting between them. The CDR3 is made up of 16 amino acids. The DNA of the CDR3 is TGCAGTGCTTCTTCACCACACAGGGATAGCAATCAGCCCCAGCATTTT. Translation: CSASSPHRDSNQPQHF.

This clonotype was detected ten times or more. The chain carries TRBV15 and TRBJ1-2, with a tentative D call TRBD1 (5 bases). The CDR3 has 18 residues. Germline V gene lookup returns CDR1 LNHNV and CDR2 YYDKDF (reference sequence). Trimming took off 5 bases at V and 8 bases at J, with 30 bases between the two ends. DNA of the CDR3: TGTGCCACCAGCGCAAGGAGGGGAGACCTTCACCCAAAGGAGGGCTACACCTTC. Its protein is CATSARRGDLHPKEGYTF.

This clonotype was counted many times. V and J are TRBV5-1 and TRBJ1-1, with D maybe TRBD1 (6 bases). With 2 bases removed from V and 0 bases from J, the gap between germline ends came to 17 bases. Germline values: CDR1 SGHRS, CDR2 YFSETQ. CDR3 length: 17 amino acids. The CDR3 DNA follows: TGCGCCAGCAGCTTTATACGGCAGGGGCTCATGAACACTGAAGCTTTCTTT. Amino acids: CASSFIRQGLMNTEAFF.

This clonotype was picked up a small number of times. The chain links TRBV10-2 to TRBJ2-7; D is unclear. V lost 4 bases and J 7 bases, leaving 11 bases between the germline ends. CDR3 length: 12 residues. Germline V lookup: CDR1 WSHSY, CDR2 SAAADI. Here the CDR3 reads CASSGLGEEQYF. The DNA for the CDR3 is TGCGCCAGCAGTGGCCTAGGAGAAGAGCAGTACTTC.

This clonotype was counted between two and nine times. J is TRBJ1-2 and V is TRBV7-9, with TRBD1 identical over 7 bases. The germline V gene encodes CDR1 SEHNR and CDR2 FQNEAQ (reference sequence). This CDR3 spans 15 amino acids. Trimming took 2 bases from V and 6 from J; bases not matched to a gene: 9. This CDR3 reads CASSLTQGGTDGYTF. Written as DNA, the CDR3 is TGTGCCAGCAGCTTAACTCAAGGGGGCACGGATGGCTACACCTTC.

Many counts were recorded for this clonotype. DNA for the CDR3: TGTGCCAGCAGCCTGGGGTGGGCAGGGCAAGAGACCCAGTACTTC. Translated: CASSLGWAGQETQYF. The chain has TRBV11-2 and TRBJ2-5; weak D call: TRBD1 (5 bases). Per the germline V gene, CDR1 is SGHAT and CDR2 is FQNNGV. Trimming removed 5 bases at V and 2 bases at J, with 15 bases between. CDR3 length: 15 residues.

The rearrangement links TRBV28 to TRBJ2-3; D is unresolved. V was cut by 3 bases and J by 4 bases, with 20 bases left in between. The CDR3 runs to 17 residues. Germline V gene lookup returns CDR1 MDHEN and CDR2 SYDVKM. The DNA for the CDR3 is TGTGCCAGCAGTTTTCCCCTGAGGTCACCCGAGGCAGATACGCAGTATTTT. Translating gives CASSFPLRSPEADTQYF.

This clonotype showed up many times. The chain couples TRBV3-1 to TRBJ1-4; a weak D match, TRBD1 (5 bases). From germline, CDR1 is LGHDT and CDR2 YNNKEL (reference sequence). The CDR3 is made up of 15 amino acids. The V gene lost 6 bases and the J gene lost 8 bases, with 19 bases spanning the gap. In DNA, the CDR3 is TGTGCCAGCAGGCGAAGACAGACAGTCGCCGAAAAACTGTTTTTT. It yields the protein CASRRRQTVAEKLFF.

J is TRBJ2-7 and V is TRBV9; 11 bases line up with TRBD1. J gave up 0 bases and V 2 bases, and 1 base lay outside the gene matches. The CDR3 spans 15 residues. Per the germline V gene, CDR1 is SGDLS and CDR2 is YYNGEE. The CDR3 reads CASSVGTGGSYEQYF. In nucleotides, the CDR3 is TGTGCCAGCAGCGTCGGGACAGGGGGCTCCTACGAGCAGTACTTC. The full variable domain, in which reference TRBV9 and TRBJ2-7 provide the parts outside the CDR3, is DSGVTQTPKHLITATGQRVTLRCSPRSGDLSVYWYQQSLDQGLQFLIQYYNGEERAKGNILERFSAQQFPDLHSELNLSSLELGDSALYFCASSVGTGGSYEQYFGPGTRLTVT.

This clonotype is categorized as medium-sized. CDR3 coding DNA: TGCGCCAGCAGTGGGGCCCTACTCGTCGGGGAGCTGTTTTTT. The encoded protein is CASSGALLVGELFF. The chain joins TRBV10-2 to TRBJ2-2; D gene ambiguous. The CDR3 has 14 amino acids. The germline CDR1 and CDR2 sequences are WSHSY and SAAADI. V lost 4 bases and J 7 bases, leaving 13 bases between the germline ends.

This clonotype has at least ten counts. The chain is built from TRBV6-6 and TRBJ2-3, with D perhaps being TRBD1 or TRBD2 (5 bases each). The V gene lost 2 bases and the J gene lost 6 bases, with 21 bases spanning the gap. In germline, CDR1 is MNHNY, CDR2 SVGAGI (reference sequence). There are 17 residues in the CDR3. CDR3 protein: CASSYIFGGGTTDTQYF. The CDR3 DNA sequence: TGTGCCAGCAGTTACATCTTTGGTGGGGGTACCACCGATACGCAGTATTTT.

V gene TRBV5-4 combines with J gene TRBJ2-4; D is possibly TRBD1 or TRBD2 (5 bases each). CDR3 length: 14 residues. The V gene's germline CDR1 is SGHNT and CDR2 YYREEE (reference sequence). V was clipped by 4 bases and J by 7 bases, with 15 bases between them. The CDR3 bases are TGTGCCAGCAGCAACGGCCACGAGGGGAACATTCAGTACTTC. Its translation is CASSNGHEGNIQYF.

This clonotype was counted ten times or more. The chain recombines TRBV27 with TRBJ2-1, with 8 bases identical to TRBD1. The CDR3 loop spans 19 amino acids. With V trimmed by 2 bases and J by 2 bases, 14 bases remained unmatched. Per the germline V gene, CDR1 is MNHEY and CDR2 is SMNVEV (reference sequence). The CDR3 loop is CASSLKRQGTGGTYNEQFF. DNA for the CDR3: TGTGCCAGCAGTTTAAAGAGACAGGGGACTGGGGGGACCTACAATGAGCAGTTCTTC.

The table lists this clonotype with many counts. The CDR3 loop is CASSYSAGNEKLFF. The CDR3 DNA sequence: TGTGCCAGCAGTTACTCAGCCGGTAATGAAAAACTGTTTTTT. The chain recombines TRBV6-5 with TRBJ1-4; no definite D call. The CDR3 consists of 14 residues. Germline V gene sequence: CDR1 MNHEY, CDR2 SVGAGI. V lost 0 bases and J lost 4, with 6 bases in between.

This clonotype came up many times. The chain is built from TRBV7-9 and TRBJ1-1; unclear D gene. Per germline, CDR1 SEHNR and CDR2 FQNEAQ (reference sequence). V was trimmed by 5 bases and J by 5 bases, leaving 9 bases between them. The CDR3 runs 12 residues. In DNA, the CDR3 is TGTGCCAGCAGCCAAAGAGTGACTGAAGCTTTCTTT. Translated, it gives CASSQRVTEAFF.

This clonotype was seen ten or more times. The chain is built from TRBV6-2 or TRBV6-3 and TRBJ1-5; D gene uncertain. This CDR3 comprises 13 residues. V shed 1 base and J shed 7 bases, with 8 bases lying between them. Germline CDR1 is MNHEY and CDR2 is SVGEGT. The CDR3 protein is CASSYWALQPQHF. DNA of the CDR3: TGTGCCAGCAGTTACTGGGCACTCCAGCCCCAGCATTTT.

This clonotype was picked up many times. The rearrangement joins TRBV7-9 to TRBJ2-4; 9 bases are shared with TRBD1. The length of the CDR3 is 15 residues. J lost 8 bases, V lost 5 bases, and 10 bases had no gene match. The V gene's germline CDR1 is SEHNR and CDR2 FQNEAQ (reference sequence). The CDR3 region has the DNA TGTGCCAGCAGCCCGCCGGGACAGGGAGTTTACATTCAGTACTTC. This gives the protein CASSPPGQGVYIQYF.

This clonotype was recorded many times. This chain links TRBV7-8 with TRBJ2-1, with 9 bases aligning to TRBD2. V shed 5 bases and J 7 bases; nucleotides not matched to a gene: 9. The CDR3 extends over 15 amino acids. Germline V gene lookup returns CDR1 SGHVS and CDR2 FQNEAQ. CDR3 residues: CASSQGLALVNEQFF. The DNA of the CDR3 is TGTGCCAGCAGCCAGGGACTAGCTCTGGTTAATGAGCAGTTCTTC.

This clonotype was recorded a few times. The CDR3 DNA is TGTGCCAGCAGACCACTGGGACAGCAATCCTACGAGCAGTACTTC. The encoded protein is CASRPLGQQSYEQYF. This sequence joins TRBV6-1 and TRBJ2-7; TRBD1 agrees at 7 bases. This CDR3 has 15 residues. Germline trimming cut 6 bases from V and 1 base from J; bases unmatched to any gene: 9. The germline V gene encodes CDR1 MNHNS and CDR2 SASEGT.

This clonotype appeared many times. The chain joins TRBV25-1 to TRBJ2-3; D gene unclear. CDR3 length equals 13 residues. Germline CDR1 reads MGHDK; CDR2 reads SYGVNS. Trimming took off 1 base at V and 6 bases at J, with 8 bases between the two ends. DNA of the CDR3: TGTGCCAGCAGTGAATTAACTTGGGATACGCAGTATTTT. Protein sequence: CASSELTWDTQYF.